What follows are 19 T cell receptor beta chains derived from one specimen sequenced in a study of beta chain features in type 1 diabetes (dated 2018 in TCRdb). Beyond this particular receptor, the publication reports: A moderate but significant shortening of TCRB CDR3 length was observed in type 1 diabetes patients in all four CD4+ subsets.

Their antigens remain unidentified. Library generation was performed with the immunoSEQ multiplex PCR assay. All of the isolated RNA was reverse transcribed with the High Capacity cDNA Reverse Transcription Kit, so expressed TCRB transcripts were sequenced. TCRdb retrieved this table from immuneACCESS and kept in-frame rearrangements only. Not all clones are present; in checked studies, unresolved V genes account for under half, and no reason is known for the remainder. The sample contains over 40,000 clones, about 66% of them found a single time. About 2% of the sample lies in the top ten. Sequencing was performed on Tregs from blood. Sample cell subset or site, as interpreted from the label and publication: regulatory CD4+ T cells. The receptors derive from a woman in her late teens or twenties with type 1 diabetes.

The V gene is TRBV19, the J gene TRBJ2-7, with TRBD1 matching over 8 bases. After removal of 1 base from V and 3 bases from J, the junction contained 2 bases not matched to a gene. The germline V gene has CDR1 LNHDA and CDR2 SQIVND (reference sequence). The length of the CDR3 is 14 residues. This CDR3 is CASSIAGGYYEQYF. CDR3 bases: TGTGCCAGTAGTATAGCAGGGGGCTACTACGAGCAGTACTTC.

V is TRBV5-4 and J is TRBJ2-3, with 10 bases that match TRBD2. CDR3 length equals 16 residues. V lost 5 bases and J lost 3; bases outside the gene matches: 9. Germline CDR1 reads SGHNT; CDR2 reads YYREEE (reference sequence). This CDR3 is CASRMGVSGGTDTQYF. Here the CDR3 DNA reads TGTGCCAGCAGAATGGGGGTTAGCGGGGGGACAGATACGCAGTATTTT.

J is TRBJ2-5 and V is TRBV18, with 7 bases fitting TRBD2. V was clipped by 3 bases and J by 5 bases; unmatched bases: 3. The germline CDR1 and CDR2 sequences are KGHSH and LQKENI. The CDR3 contains 13 residues. Written as DNA, the CDR3 is TGTGCCAGCTCACCTGGACTAGTTGAGACCCAGTACTTC. This codes for CASSPGLVETQYF.

The chain couples TRBV18 to TRBJ2-5; 8 bases map to TRBD1. The length of the CDR3 is 15 residues. CDR1 is KGHSH and CDR2 is LQKENI in the germline V gene. The V gene end was trimmed by 6 bases and the J gene end by 5 bases; junction bases not matched to a gene: 11. The CDR3 sequence is CASSSGTGGGETQYF. The CDR3 coding sequence is TGTGCCAGCTCCTCCGGGACAGGAGGAGGTGAGACCCAGTACTTC. The whole variable domain, remainder taken from reference TRBV18 and TRBJ2-5, is NAGVMQNPRHLVRRRGQEARLRCSPMKGHSHVYWYRQLPEEGLKFMVYLQKENIIDESGMPKERFSAEFPKEGPSILRIQQVVRGDSAAYFCASSSGTGGGETQYFGPGTRLLVL.

The chain carries TRBV11-2 and TRBJ2-2; TRBD2 is a possible D gene (5 bases). The CDR3 is 18 residues long. Germline V gene data show CDR1 as SGHAT and CDR2 as FQNNGV. Trimming removed 6 bases from V and 3 bases from J, with 23 bases in between. DNA of the CDR3: TGTGCCAGCAGTGAGGTGTCATTAGGAGGCGTCGACACCGGGGAGCTGTTTTTT. This sequence encodes CASSEVSLGGVDTGELFF.

The rearrangement links TRBV7-2 to TRBJ1-2, with TRBD1 matching over 7 bases. The germline V gene encodes CDR1 SGHTA and CDR2 FQGNSA. J gave up 4 bases and V 3 bases, and 8 bases lay outside the gene matches. This CDR3 spans 15 amino acids. CDR3 coding DNA: TGTGCCAGCAGCTTGAGGGGTGGGACAGTCTATGGCTACACCTTC. Its protein is CASSLRGGTVYGYTF.

The genes are TRBV11-2 and TRBJ2-7, with D possibly being TRBD2 (6 bases). The CDR3 runs 15 residues. V was clipped by 1 base and J by 3 bases, with 13 bases between them. Germline V gene data show CDR1 as SGHAT and CDR2 as FQNNGV. The CDR3 protein is CASSLVSGGNYEQYF. The CDR3 DNA is TGTGCCAGCAGCTTAGTTTCCGGAGGGAACTACGAGCAGTACTTC.

The chain couples TRBV7-2 to TRBJ2-1, with TRBD2 matching 9 bases. The CDR3 consists of 16 residues. V lost 1 base, J lost 7 bases, and 8 bases stayed unmatched. In germline, CDR1 is SGHTA, CDR2 FQGNSA. CDR3 amino acids: CASSLVWLAGRNEQFF. The DNA for the CDR3 is TGTGCCAGCAGCTTAGTGTGGCTAGCGGGGCGAAATGAGCAGTTCTTC.

The V call is TRBV2, the J call TRBJ1-1; 7 bases map to TRBD1. The germline V gene encodes CDR1 SNHLY and CDR2 FYNNEI. Losses at the gene ends were 2 bases for V and 2 bases for J; bases not matched to a gene: 2. This CDR3 spans 14 amino acids. Here the CDR3 DNA reads TGTGCCAGCAGTGAATGGGACAGAAACACTGAAGCTTTCTTT. It specifies CASSEWDRNTEAFF.

This clone appeared a single time. The chain joins TRBV6-5 to TRBJ2-3; D ambiguous. V was shortened by 4 bases and J by 3 bases, with 14 bases between the two germline ends. The CDR3 length is 15 residues. From germline, CDR1 is MNHEY and CDR2 SVGAGI. CDR3 loop: CASSSRQRRTDTQYF. The CDR3 DNA reads as TGTGCCAGCAGTTCGCGGCAGCGTCGGACAGATACGCAGTATTTT.

In nucleotides, the CDR3 is TGCGCCAGCAGCTTGGGAGTAGGGGGTAGCAATCAGCCCCAGCATTTT. This translates into CASSLGVGGSNQPQHF. The rearrangement links TRBV5-1 to TRBJ1-5, with TRBD1 as a possible D gene (6 bases). This CDR3 is built from 16 residues. V was trimmed by 0 bases and J by 0 bases, leaving 10 bases between them. Germline loops: CDR1 SGHRS, CDR2 YFSETQ.

The chain has TRBV14 and TRBJ2-5; possibly TRBD2 for D (6 bases). Germline assignment: CDR1 SGHDN and CDR2 FVKESK. The CDR3 extends over 19 amino acids. Trimming took 3 bases from V and 3 from J, leaving 26 bases between them. CDR3 region: CASSHRYPVEGGGEETQYF. As DNA, the CDR3 is TGTGCCAGCAGCCACCGATACCCAGTGGAAGGAGGAGGGGAAGAGACCCAGTACTTC.

The gene calls are TRBV30 and TRBJ2-3, with 7 bases lining up with TRBD1. The V segment lost 0 bases and the J segment 6 bases; nucleotides outside the gene matches: 0. The germline V gene encodes CDR1 GTSNPN and CDR2 SVGIG (reference sequence). This CDR3 region has 12 residues. CDR3 protein: CAWSVQGDTQYF. The CDR3 nucleotides read TGTGCCTGGAGTGTACAGGGGGATACGCAGTATTTT. The full variable domain, its missing parts supplied by reference TRBV30 and TRBJ2-3, is SQTIHQWPATLVQPVGSPLSLECTVEGTSNPNLYWYRQAAGRGLQLLFYSVGIGQISSEVPQNLSASRPQDRQFILSSKKLLLSDSGFYLCAWSVQGDTQYFGPGTRLTVL.

V is TRBV10-3 and J is TRBJ2-3; D gene ambiguous. With 10 bases removed from V and 2 bases from J, the gap between germline ends came to 7 bases. The CDR3 contains 11 residues. Germline CDR1 is ENHRY and CDR2 is SYGVKD. The CDR3 sequence: CATQFTDTQYF. The CDR3 DNA is TGTGCCACACAATTCACAGATACGCAGTATTTT.

The J gene is TRBJ2-5, the V gene TRBV28; 9 bases are shared with TRBD2. CDR1 is MDHEN and CDR2 is SYDVKM in the germline V gene. The CDR3 is 15 amino acids. Trimming at V came to 4 bases and at J to 5 bases, leaving 8 bases not matched to a gene. CDR3: CASSSSGKRLETQYF. The CDR3 bases are TGTGCCAGCAGTTCTAGCGGGAAGAGGTTGGAGACCCAGTACTTC.

The chain recombines TRBV5-1 with TRBJ2-5, with D perhaps TRBD2 (6 bases). Germline lookup yields CDR1 SGHRS and CDR2 YFSETQ. The CDR3 is made up of 16 amino acids. Trimming left V 0 bases short and J 0 bases short, with 12 bases between. CDR3 bases: TGCGCCAGCAGCTTGGGGTATGGCGGGGACCAAGAGACCCAGTACTTC. It is translated as CASSLGYGGDQETQYF. The full variable domain, its missing parts supplied by reference TRBV5-1 and TRBJ2-5, is KAGVTQTPRYLIKTRGQQVTLSCSPISGHRSVSWYQQTPGQGLQFLFEYFSETQRNKGNFPGRFSGRQFSNSRSEMNVSTLELGDSALYLCASSLGYGGDQETQYFGPGTRLLVL.

The CDR3 protein is CASSAGDQPQHF. As DNA, the CDR3 is TGTGCCAGCAGTGCCGGAGATCAGCCCCAGCATTTT. This chain links TRBV2 with TRBJ1-5, with D unclear. V was trimmed by 4 bases and J by 5 bases, leaving 6 bases between them. CDR3 size: 12 residues. Germline loops: CDR1 SNHLY, CDR2 FYNNEI.

This rearrangement joins TRBV11-2 to TRBJ2-7; a possible D gene is TRBD1 (5 bases). V lost 5 bases and J lost 6, with 20 bases in between. CDR1 and CDR2 from the germline V gene are SGHAT and FQNNGV. This CDR3 contains 15 residues. CDR3 nucleotide sequence: TGTGCCAGCAGCCCAATAGACAGACCAGAAGGCGAGCAGTACTTC. This gives the protein CASSPIDRPEGEQYF.

This CDR3 is CASSSSGTSYEQYF. The CDR3 region has the DNA TGCGCCAGCAGCTCTAGCGGGACCTCCTACGAGCAGTACTTC. The gene calls are TRBV4-1 and TRBJ2-7; the match to TRBD2 covers 9 bases. Trimming took 5 bases from V and 0 from J; bases not matched to a gene: 2. The CDR3 sequence is 14 residues long. CDR1 MGHRA and CDR2 YSYEKL come from the germline V gene.